Listed here are 29 T cell receptor beta chains from one sample, sequenced in a study of cytotoxic CD8 clonotypes in ibrutinib-treated CLL listed by TCRdb under 2021. Library preparation was by the immunoSEQ multiplex PCR assay. The source is immuneACCESS, and TCRdb retained only in-frame sequences with V and J called. Part of the clones is not carried over; for the studies checked, unresolved V genes explain less than half of this, and the remainder is unexplained. The sample includes around 200,000 clones, with just over 70% observed a single time. In total, the top ten clones hold more than 4.5% of the sample. This specimen's time point label, interpreted: about a year on ibrutinib. The source material was PBMCs, sampled after 12 months of ibrutinib treatment. These receptors originate from a human donor with chronic lymphocytic leukemia.

About this clone itself: Sequence at one end of the junction differs from germline and may be a read error. The gene calls are TRBV30 and TRBJ1-3; D is unclear. Germline V gene sequence: CDR1 GTSNPN, CDR2 SVGIG (reference sequence). This CDR3 comprises 15 residues. This CDR3 is CASARNIYSGSTIYF. CDR3 sequence (DNA): TGTGCCTCCGCCCGTAATATTTACTCTGGAAGCACCATATATTTT.

The chain couples TRBV27 to TRBJ1-2, with D perhaps TRBD1 (6 bases). CDR3 length equals 15 residues. V was shortened by 4 bases and J by 4 bases, with 16 bases between the two germline ends. Germline V gene data show CDR1 as MNHEY and CDR2 as SMNVEV (reference sequence). DNA for the CDR3: TGTGCCAGCAGTTGGGGGGGGCGGGCCGGCTATGGCTACACCTTC. It encodes CASSWGGRAGYGYTF.

V is TRBV11-2 and J is TRBJ1-5; no clear D. Per the germline V gene, CDR1 is SGHAT and CDR2 is FQNNGV. V gave up 5 bases and J gave up 0 bases, with 11 bases separating them. The CDR3 spans 15 residues. For the CDR3, the DNA is TGTGCCAGCAGCCGCCTGGGGTATAGCAATCAGCCCCAGCATTTT. Residues: CASSRLGYSNQPQHF.

Only a few counts were recorded for this clone. The chain employs TRBV6-5 and TRBJ2-7; TRBD1 aligns across 7 bases. Losses at the gene ends were 8 bases for V and 2 bases for J; bases not matched to a gene: 3. Germline CDR1 reads MNHEY; CDR2 reads SVGAGI. There are 12 residues in the CDR3. CDR3 sequence: CASGTATYEQYF. In nucleotides, the CDR3 is TGTGCCAGCGGGACAGCTACCTACGAGCAGTACTTC.

This clone was counted only a few times. The chain is built from TRBV20-1 and TRBJ1-1; D gene ambiguous. From germline, CDR1 is DFQATT and CDR2 SNEGSKA (reference sequence). V lost 4 bases, J lost 6 bases, and 6 bases lay in between. This CDR3 contains 10 residues. CDR3 nucleotide sequence: TGCAGTGCTAATCGGGCTGAAGCTTTCTTT. It translates to CSANRAEAFF.

The CDR3 sequence is CASSSDSHSGKLFF. The CDR3 DNA reads TGTGCCAGCAGTTCAGATTCTCACTCGGGAAAACTGTTTTTT. The J gene is TRBJ1-4, the V gene TRBV5-5; D remains ambiguous. V lost 5 bases and J 10 bases, leaving 18 bases between the germline ends. Germline assignment: CDR1 SGHKS and CDR2 YYEKEE (reference sequence). The CDR3 runs 14 residues.

The chain uses TRBV13 and TRBJ1-2; weak D call: TRBD1 (5 bases). The CDR3 has 19 amino acids. Trimming cost V 5 bases and J 4 bases, with 29 bases left between them. Germline V CDR1 and CDR2: PRHDT, FYEKMQ (reference sequence). The CDR3 DNA is TGTGCCAGCAGCCCCCTTACTGAGAGACCGGGACCCGATCTCTATGGCTACACCTTC. Residues: CASSPLTERPGPDLYGYTF.

The chain joins TRBV27 to TRBJ2-6; D ambiguous. V lost 4 bases and J 0 bases, leaving 10 bases between the germline ends. This CDR3 is built from 16 residues. Germline V CDR1 and CDR2: MNHEY, SMNVEV (reference sequence). CDR3 amino acids: CASSSLLDSGANVLTF. CDR3 coding DNA: TGTGCCAGCAGTTCCCTTCTGGACTCTGGGGCCAACGTCCTGACTTTC. The full variable domain, rest sourced from reference TRBV27 and TRBJ2-6, is EAQVTQNPRYLITVTGKKLTVTCSQNMNHEYMSWYRQDPGLGLRQIYYSMNVEVTDKGDVPEGYKVSRKEKRNFPLILESPSPNQTSLYFCASSSLLDSGANVLTFGAGSRLTVL.

Worth noting for this clone: This sample also contains other DNA sequences that code for the same CDR3. The V gene is TRBV30, the J gene TRBJ1-5; tentative D call: TRBD1 (5 bases). This CDR3 has 15 residues. Per the germline V gene, CDR1 is GTSNPN and CDR2 is SVGIG (reference sequence). The V and J ends lost 0 bases and 1 base respectively, with 10 bases between them. The CDR3 DNA is TGTGCCTGGAGTGTATTGCAGGGCAGCAATCAGCCCCAGCATTTT. Its protein product is CAWSVLQGSNQPQHF.

This clone was counted between two and nine times. As DNA, the CDR3 is TGCAGCGTTGATGGCCGGTCCTCCTACAATGAGCAGTTCTTC. It codes for CSVDGRSSYNEQFF. V and J are TRBV29-1 and TRBJ2-1, with no clear D. CDR3 size: 14 residues. The V gene lost 3 bases and the J gene lost 0 bases, with 9 bases spanning the gap. Germline values: CDR1 SQVTM, CDR2 ANQGSEA.

The chain couples TRBV4-2 to TRBJ1-3, with TRBD1 identical over 8 bases. The CDR3 length is 20 residues. Germline CDR1 LGHNA, CDR2 YNFKEQ. V shed 0 bases and J 1 base; nucleotides not matched to a gene: 14. The CDR3 sequence: CASSQDLGQGNLVSGNTIYF. The CDR3 bases are TGTGCCAGCAGCCAAGATCTCGGACAGGGAAATCTGGTGTCTGGAAACACCATATATTTT.

The chain combines TRBV29-1 with TRBJ2-3; 12 bases line up with TRBD2. The ends lost 3 bases at V and 4 bases at J; junction bases unmatched: 11. Germline V gives CDR1 SQVTM, CDR2 ANQGSEA. The CDR3 contains 17 residues. The CDR3 reads CSVEGLTSGSLADTQYF. The DNA for the CDR3 is TGCAGCGTTGAGGGCCTGACTAGCGGGAGTTTGGCAGATACGCAGTATTTT.

This clone has just a few counts. V is TRBV30 and J is TRBJ1-1; D may be TRBD1 (6 bases). The CDR3 is 14 residues long. Trimming left V 7 bases short and J 1 base short, with 16 bases between. Germline V CDR1 and CDR2: GTSNPN, SVGIG (reference sequence). This CDR3 is CASKKGTTNTEAFF. In DNA form, the CDR3 reads TGTGCCTCCAAGAAGGGGACAACGAACACTGAAGCTTTCTTT.

The chain is built from TRBV11-2 and TRBJ1-1; no clear D gene. V was pared by 5 bases and J by 8 bases, with 12 bases between. The CDR3 spans 12 residues. CDR1 is SGHAT and CDR2 is FQNNGV in the germline V gene. The CDR3 here is CASSPGRVEAFF. CDR3 sequence (DNA): TGTGCCAGCAGCCCGGGTAGGGTAGAAGCTTTCTTT.

In nucleotides, the CDR3 is TGTGCTAGTGCCAAATACGGAGGACGTGCTAATTCACCCCTCCACTTT. The encoded protein is CASAKYGGRANSPLHF. The V gene is TRBV12-5, the J gene TRBJ1-6, with D hard to call. Germline V CDR1 and CDR2: LGHNT, FRNRAP. Trimming removed 7 bases from V and 6 bases from J, with 19 bases in between. This CDR3 has 16 residues.

The genes are TRBV19 and TRBJ1-5, with a possible D match to TRBD1 (5 bases). V lost 5 bases, J lost 7 bases, and 18 bases lay in between. CDR3 length: 15 residues. CDR1 is LNHDA and CDR2 is SQIVND in the germline V gene (reference sequence). CDR3 DNA sequence: TGTGCCAGTAGTTGGAGGATAAGGGGAGAACAGCCCCAGCATTTT. Protein: CASSWRIRGEQPQHF.

This rearrangement joins TRBV6-5 to TRBJ2-5; D unclear. Trimming removed 4 bases at V and 8 bases at J, with 17 bases between. Per germline, CDR1 MNHEY and CDR2 SVGAGI. The length of the CDR3 is 14 residues. As DNA, the CDR3 is TGTGCCAGCAGTTTTCACAGCGTCAAAGGAACCCAGTACTTC. This sequence encodes CASSFHSVKGTQYF.

For this clone: One junction end disagrees with the germline gene, perhaps due to a read error. The V gene is TRBV30, the J gene TRBJ2-1; TRBD2 matches 10 bases. Germline V gives CDR1 GTSNPN, CDR2 SVGIG (reference sequence). This CDR3 comprises 17 residues. The CDR3 coding sequence is TGTGCCTGGAGTGTATATAGCGGGAGGACCTCCAACAATGAGCAGTTCTTC. As protein: CAWSVYSGRTSNNEQFF.

As concerns this clone: The germline gene is not matched at one end of the junction; a read error may be the cause. This same CDR3 is encoded by further DNA sequences in the sample. The rearrangement links TRBV7-7 to TRBJ2-3; D may be TRBD2 (6 bases). Per germline, CDR1 SSHAT and CDR2 FNYEAQ (reference sequence). The CDR3 has 13 amino acids. CDR3 nucleotide sequence: TGTGCTAGCAGCTTAGCGGAAGCAGATACGCAGTATTTT. Translating gives CASSLAEADTQYF.

The V and J genes are TRBV6-5 and TRBJ1-5; D unresolved. The CDR3 is made up of 14 amino acids. The germline V gene encodes CDR1 MNHEY and CDR2 SVGAGI. V lost 2 bases to trimming and J lost 4 bases, with 9 bases between them. The CDR3 region has the DNA TGTGCCAGCAGTTACGGCCAGTATAATCAGCCCCAGCATTTT. It specifies CASSYGQYNQPQHF.

J is TRBJ2-3 and V is TRBV28; D could derive from TRBD1 or TRBD2 (5 bases each). The V and J ends lost 4 bases and 2 bases respectively, with 13 bases between them. This CDR3 contains 15 residues. The germline V gene encodes CDR1 MDHEN and CDR2 SYDVKM. CDR3 in amino acids: CASSSPGRATDTQYF. CDR3 sequence (DNA): TGTGCCAGCAGTTCACCGGGACGAGCCACAGATACGCAGTATTTT.

The rearrangement joins TRBV5-1 to TRBJ2-1; 9 nucleotides match TRBD2. CDR1 is SGHRS and CDR2 is YFSETQ in the germline V gene. The V segment lost 3 bases and the J segment 8 bases; nucleotides outside the gene matches: 9. The length of the CDR3 is 15 residues. The CDR3 nucleotides are TGCGCCAGCAGCTCCGGGACTAGCTATGGGGATGAGCAGTTCTTC. It encodes CASSSGTSYGDEQFF.

This chain connects TRBV5-1 to TRBJ2-1, with 7 bases identical to TRBD1. V was clipped by 2 bases and J by 10 bases; unmatched bases: 6. In germline, CDR1 is SGHRS, CDR2 YFSETQ. The CDR3 sequence is 13 residues long. The CDR3 DNA reads TGCGCCAGCAGCTTAATACAGGGGACGGAGCAGTTCTTC. It encodes CASSLIQGTEQFF.

The genes are TRBV2 and TRBJ1-5, with D maybe TRBD1 (5 bases). This CDR3 has 13 residues. Trimming cost V 6 bases and J 3 bases, with 9 bases left between them. CDR1 and CDR2 (germline): SNHLY, FYNNEI. In nucleotides, the CDR3 is TGTGCCAGCAGGGGGGGGAACAATCAGCCCCAGCATTTT. Translation gives CASRGGNNQPQHF. The full variable domain, in which reference TRBV2 and TRBJ1-5 provide the parts outside the CDR3, is EPEVTQTPSHQVTQMGQEVILRCVPISNHLYFYWYRQILGQKVEFLVSFYNNEISEKSEIFDDQFSVERPDGSNFTLKIRSTKLEDSAMYFCASRGGNNQPQHFGDGTRLSIL.

The chain carries TRBV6-6 and TRBJ2-5, with TRBD1 matching over 7 bases. CDR3 length: 13 residues. V shed 5 bases and J 5 bases; nucleotides not matched to a gene: 5. CDR1 and CDR2 (germline): MNHNY, SVGAGI (reference sequence). The CDR3 DNA sequence: TGTGCCAGCAGTCGACAGGGTCGGGAGACCCAGTACTTC. Translated: CASSRQGRETQYF.

V usage is TRBV5-1 and J usage is TRBJ1-1; 9 bases map to TRBD1. CDR3 length equals 16 residues. Germline CDR1 reads SGHRS; CDR2 reads YFSETQ. Unmatched junction bases numbered 10, after V lost 4 bases and J lost 3 bases. CDR3 in DNA: TGCGCCAGCAGCCCGGACAGGGGAGTGTTCGACACTGAAGCTTTCTTT. As protein: CASSPDRGVFDTEAFF. Full variable domain (missing parts from reference TRBV5-1 and TRBJ1-1): KAGVTQTPRYLIKTRGQQVTLSCSPISGHRSVSWYQQTPGQGLQFLFEYFSETQRNKGNFPGRFSGRQFSNSRSEMNVSTLELGDSALYLCASSPDRGVFDTEAFFGQGTRLTVV.

The table lists this clone with a count of one. The rearrangement uses TRBV30 and TRBJ2-7; TRBD1 matches at 11 bases. The germline gives CDR1 GTSNPN, CDR2 SVGIG (reference sequence). The CDR3 contains 15 residues. V dropped 1 base and J dropped 4; count of bases not matched to a gene: 6. CDR3 nucleotide sequence: TGTGCCTGGAGTGGTAGGACAGGGGGCTGGTACGAGCAGTACTTC. This codes for CAWSGRTGGWYEQYF.

This clone was detected only a few times. The chain joins TRBV9 to TRBJ2-1, with 7 nucleotides matching TRBD2. Germline-derived CDR1 and CDR2 are SGDLS and YYNGEE. The V segment lost 0 bases and the J segment 5 bases; nucleotides outside the gene matches: 5. This CDR3 has 15 amino acids. Here the CDR3 reads CASSVDSGRHNEQFF. The CDR3, as DNA: TGTGCCAGCAGCGTAGATAGCGGGCGGCACAATGAGCAGTTCTTC.

As concerns this clone: In the same sample, other DNA sequences code for this CDR3. The V gene is TRBV11-2, the J gene TRBJ1-1; unclear D gene. The CDR3 spans 14 residues. The V end was cut by 5 bases, the J end by 1 base, with 11 bases between. Germline loops: CDR1 SGHAT, CDR2 FQNNGV. Here the CDR3 reads CASSQWTGNTEAFF. CDR3 coding DNA: TGTGCCAGCAGCCAATGGACGGGGAACACTGAAGCTTTCTTT.